Shown below are 14 T cell receptor beta chains from a single sample sequenced in a study of shared clonotypes between healthy human individuals. Sequencing was performed with immunoSEQ multiplex PCR; in TCRdb, only in-frame clones are kept and a portion is missing. This table has 2 million to 2.5 million clones, under 95% appearing once. Sequenced: naive CD4+ T cells from PBMCs. The subset is: CD45RA+ positively selected. These receptors were collected from a man between 18 and 29 years old in good health. Some clones in this sample may be carry-over from other donors' samples.

The chain carries TRBV5-1 and TRBJ2-7; 12 bases match TRBD1. This CDR3 contains 17 residues. Trimming removed 3 bases from V and 5 bases from J; junction bases left unmatched: 12. Germline loops: CDR1 SGHRS, CDR2 YFSETQ. CDR3 residues: CASSSGTGGAFVHEQYF. CDR3 DNA sequence: TGCGCCAGCAGCTCCGGGACAGGGGGCGCTTTTGTCCACGAGCAGTACTTC.

The chain recombines TRBV28 with TRBJ2-7; 9 bases align to TRBD1. The J segment lost 5 bases and the V segment lost 4 bases, leaving 12 bases of the junction unmatched. The CDR3 totals 16 residues. In germline, CDR1 is MDHEN, CDR2 SYDVKM. CDR3: CASSYLPGQGSHEQYF. DNA of the CDR3: TGTGCCAGCAGTTATCTCCCGGGACAGGGTTCCCACGAGCAGTACTTC.

V gene TRBV5-4 combines with J gene TRBJ2-1; D not resolved. The CDR3 covers 15 residues. Trimming pared 0 bases from V and 10 bases from J, leaving 17 bases between. Germline CDR1 and CDR2: SGHNT and YYREEE (reference sequence). This chain's CDR3 is CASSLEPLDLGEQFF. CDR3 sequence (DNA): TGTGCCAGCAGCTTGGAACCCCTCGACCTGGGGGAGCAGTTCTTC.

V usage is TRBV19 and J usage is TRBJ2-7, with a possible D match to TRBD1 (6 bases). V lost 3 bases, J lost 1 base, and 13 bases lay in between. From germline, CDR1 is LNHDA and CDR2 SQIVND (reference sequence). The CDR3 is 15 amino acids. This chain's CDR3 is CASSIAAGQSYEQYF. The CDR3 bases are TGTGCCAGTAGTATCGCCGCAGGACAGTCCTACGAGCAGTACTTC.

This chain connects TRBV10-3 to TRBJ2-5, with 10 bases identical to TRBD1. CDR1 ENHRY and CDR2 SYGVKD come from the germline V gene. The CDR3 has 16 amino acids. V dropped 2 bases and J dropped 4; count of bases not matched to a gene: 7. In DNA form, the CDR3 reads TGTGCCATCAGTGAGGGACAGGGGGGAGTCCTAGAGACCCAGTACTTC. Amino acids: CAISEGQGGVLETQYF.

CDR3 sequence (DNA): TGTGCCTGGAGGGAACCCGGACTAGCGGGAGAGGAAGATACGCAGTATTTT. It specifies CAWREPGLAGEEDTQYF. This chain uses TRBV30 with TRBJ2-3; TRBD2 matches 13 bases. The CDR3 is made up of 17 amino acids. Germline V lookup: CDR1 GTSNPN, CDR2 SVGIG (reference sequence). The V gene end was trimmed by 3 bases and the J gene end by 5 bases; junction bases not matched to a gene: 11.

The rearrangement joins TRBV7-2 to TRBJ2-1, with a tentative D call TRBD2 (6 bases). CDR1 is SGHTA and CDR2 is FQGNSA in the germline V gene. Trimming shortened V by 5 bases and J by 3 bases, and 14 bases separated the two germline ends. The CDR3 totals 15 residues. CDR3 coding DNA: TGTGCCAGCAGCCTTGGGGAGGCTGTCTACAATGAGCAGTTCTTC. This sequence encodes CASSLGEAVYNEQFF. Drawing the rest from reference TRBV7-2 and TRBJ2-1, the complete variable domain is GAGVSQSPSNKVTEKGKDVELRCDPISGHTALYWYRQSLGQGLEFLIYFQGNSAPDKSGLPSDRFSAERTGGSVSTLTIQRTQQEDSAVYLCASSLGEAVYNEQFFGPGTRLTVL.

The rearrangement links TRBV5-5 to TRBJ2-5, with D tentatively TRBD1 (6 bases). This CDR3 has 13 residues. Trimming cost V 9 bases and J 1 base, with 13 bases left between them. Germline V gene sequence: CDR1 SGHKS, CDR2 YYEKEE (reference sequence). The CDR3 DNA is TGTGCCACCAGACGGACAGTCCAAGAGACCCAGTACTTC. Protein sequence: CATRRTVQETQYF.

The chain carries TRBV23-1 and TRBJ2-7; D unclear. TRBV23-1 is known as an ORF, though its function is uncertain. Trimming removed 4 bases from V and 6 bases from J, with 7 bases in between. The CDR3 loop spans 11 amino acids. This chain's CDR3 is CASSPPCEQYF. DNA for the CDR3: TGCGCCAGCAGTCCCCCCTGCGAGCAGTACTTC.

The chain is built from TRBV2 and TRBJ2-7; 7 nucleotides align to TRBD1. V was pared by 4 bases and J by 2 bases, with 5 bases of the junction left unmatched. The CDR3 has 14 residues. Germline V gene lookup returns CDR1 SNHLY and CDR2 FYNNEI. The CDR3 sequence is CASSATGQPYEQYF. As DNA, the CDR3 is TGTGCCAGCAGTGCGACAGGGCAACCCTACGAGCAGTACTTC. Full variable domain (rest looked up from reference TRBV2 and TRBJ2-7): EPEVTQTPSHQVTQMGQEVILRCVPISNHLYFYWYRQILGQKVEFLVSFYNNEISEKSEIFDDQFSVERPDGSNFTLKIRSTKLEDSAMYFCASSATGQPYEQYFGPGTRLTVT.

This clone was seen only once. The chain combines TRBV27 with TRBJ1-1; D uncertain. V lost 0 bases to trimming and J lost 0 bases, with 14 bases between them. The germline CDR1 and CDR2 sequences are MNHEY and SMNVEV (reference sequence). The CDR3 sequence is 17 residues long. The CDR3 DNA follows: TGTGCCAGCAGTTTATCGAGAAAGTTTTCGTTGAACACTGAAGCTTTCTTT. It is translated as CASSLSRKFSLNTEAFF.

The chain joins TRBV18 to TRBJ2-3, with D hard to call. The CDR3 is 13 residues long. Germline V gives CDR1 KGHSH, CDR2 LQKENI. Trimming removed 3 bases at V and 6 bases at J, with 10 bases between. The CDR3 sequence: CASSPPTLDTQYF. CDR3 DNA sequence: TGTGCCAGCTCACCGCCGACATTGGATACGCAGTATTTT.

The chain joins TRBV28 to TRBJ2-1; weak D call: TRBD1 (5 bases). V was clipped by 6 bases and J by 5 bases, with 11 bases between them. Germline CDR1 MDHEN, CDR2 SYDVKM. The CDR3 contains 13 residues. CDR3 amino acids: CASRRQINNEQFF. In nucleotides, the CDR3 is TGTGCCAGCAGGAGACAGATAAACAATGAGCAGTTCTTC.

A word on this clone: The same CDR3 is also encoded by other DNA sequences in this sample. The chain couples TRBV11-2 to TRBJ2-1; TRBD1 might be the D (5 bases). The CDR3 length is 14 residues. The ends were cut back, 5 bases at V and 0 bases at J, with 8 bases in the middle. Germline V gene lookup returns CDR1 SGHAT and CDR2 FQNNGV. This CDR3 reads CASSPDSSYNEQFF. DNA for the CDR3: TGTGCCAGCAGCCCCGACAGCTCCTACAATGAGCAGTTCTTC.